This T cell receptor beta chain was retrieved from a study of vaccination and CD4 T cells after COVID-19. About the research overall: Two-dose vaccination with either BNT162b2 or mRNA-1273 was given to participants. Median time from COVID diagnosis to post-COVID sampling was over 80 days (35 to 161). Post-vaccination specimens were collected at a median of roughly 65 days following dose two (range 14 to 241).

Germline assignment: CDR1 SGHTA and CDR2 FQGTGA. V was cut by 4 bases and J by 8 bases, with 15 bases left in between. This CDR3 has 13 residues. A remark on this clonotype: Its antigen is not known.

TCRdb reprocessed the PCR reads via MiXCR and lists one record per CDR3 protein. The sample yields roughly 14,000 distinct CDR3 sequences, roughly 71% seen once. General study points: Clonotypes reactive to SARS-CoV-2 had a median that went up from roughly 21 to 40, but not significantly.

The origin of this receptor is a human donor who had recovered from COVID-19. The J gene is TRBJ2-7, the V gene TRBV7-3, with D tentatively TRBD2 (5 bases). Sequenced material: CD4+ T cells from blood, taken after SARS-CoV-2 vaccination. The CDR3 region has the DNA TGTGCCAGCAGCTGGAACATAGGACTCCAGCAGTACTTC. The encoded protein is CASSWNIGLQQYF.